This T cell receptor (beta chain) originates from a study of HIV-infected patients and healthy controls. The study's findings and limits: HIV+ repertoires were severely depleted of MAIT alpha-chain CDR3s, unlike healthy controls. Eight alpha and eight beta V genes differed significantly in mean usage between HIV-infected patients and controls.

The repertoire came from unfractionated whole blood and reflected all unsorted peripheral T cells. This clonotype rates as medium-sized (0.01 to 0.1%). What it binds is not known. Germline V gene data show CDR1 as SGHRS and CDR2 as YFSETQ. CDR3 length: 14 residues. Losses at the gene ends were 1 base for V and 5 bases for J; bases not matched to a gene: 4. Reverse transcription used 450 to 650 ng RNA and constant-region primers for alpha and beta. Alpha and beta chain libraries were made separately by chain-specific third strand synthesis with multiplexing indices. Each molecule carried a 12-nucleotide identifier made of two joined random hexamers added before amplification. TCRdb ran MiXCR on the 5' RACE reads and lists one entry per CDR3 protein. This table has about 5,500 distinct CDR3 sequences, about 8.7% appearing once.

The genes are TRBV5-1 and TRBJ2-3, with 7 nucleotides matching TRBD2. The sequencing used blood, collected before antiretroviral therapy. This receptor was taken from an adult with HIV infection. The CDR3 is CASSLQGGRDTQYF. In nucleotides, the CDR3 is TGCGCCAGCAGCTTGCAGGGAGGGAGAGATACGCAGTATTTT.